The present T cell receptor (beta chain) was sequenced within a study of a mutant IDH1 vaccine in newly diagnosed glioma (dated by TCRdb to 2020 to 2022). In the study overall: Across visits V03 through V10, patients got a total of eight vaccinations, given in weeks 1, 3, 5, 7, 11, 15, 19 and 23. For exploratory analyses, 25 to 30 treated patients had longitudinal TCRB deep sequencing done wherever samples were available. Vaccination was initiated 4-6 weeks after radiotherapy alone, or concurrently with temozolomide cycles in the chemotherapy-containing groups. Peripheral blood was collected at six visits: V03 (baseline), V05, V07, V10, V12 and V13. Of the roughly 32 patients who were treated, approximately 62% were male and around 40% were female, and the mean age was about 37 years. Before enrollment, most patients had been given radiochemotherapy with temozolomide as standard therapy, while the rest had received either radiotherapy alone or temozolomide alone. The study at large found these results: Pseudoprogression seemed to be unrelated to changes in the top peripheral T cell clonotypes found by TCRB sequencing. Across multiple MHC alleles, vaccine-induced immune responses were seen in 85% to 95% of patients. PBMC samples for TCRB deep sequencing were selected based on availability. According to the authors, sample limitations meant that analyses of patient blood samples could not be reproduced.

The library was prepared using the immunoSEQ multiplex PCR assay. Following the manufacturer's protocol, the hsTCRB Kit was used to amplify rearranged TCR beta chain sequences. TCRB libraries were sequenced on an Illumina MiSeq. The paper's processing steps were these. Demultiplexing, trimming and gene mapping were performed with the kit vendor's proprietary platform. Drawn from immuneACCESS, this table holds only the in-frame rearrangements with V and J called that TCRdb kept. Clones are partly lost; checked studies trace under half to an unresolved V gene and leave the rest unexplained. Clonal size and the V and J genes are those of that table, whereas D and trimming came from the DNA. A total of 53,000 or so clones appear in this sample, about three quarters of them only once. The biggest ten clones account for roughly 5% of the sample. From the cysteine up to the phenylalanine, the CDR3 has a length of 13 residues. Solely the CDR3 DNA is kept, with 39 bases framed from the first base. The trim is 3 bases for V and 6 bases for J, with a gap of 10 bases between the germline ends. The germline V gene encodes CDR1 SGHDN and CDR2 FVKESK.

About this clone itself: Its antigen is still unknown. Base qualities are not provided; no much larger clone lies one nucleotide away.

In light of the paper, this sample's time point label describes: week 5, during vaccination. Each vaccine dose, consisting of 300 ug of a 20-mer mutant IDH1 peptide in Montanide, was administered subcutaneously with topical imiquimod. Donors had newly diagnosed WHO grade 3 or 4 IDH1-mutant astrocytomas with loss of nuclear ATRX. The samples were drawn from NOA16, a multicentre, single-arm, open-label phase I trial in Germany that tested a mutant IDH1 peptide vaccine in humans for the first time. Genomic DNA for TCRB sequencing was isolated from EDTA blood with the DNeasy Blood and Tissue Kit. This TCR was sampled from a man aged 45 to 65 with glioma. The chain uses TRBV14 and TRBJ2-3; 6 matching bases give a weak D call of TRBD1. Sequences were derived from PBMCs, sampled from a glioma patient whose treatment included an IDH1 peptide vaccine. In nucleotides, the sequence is TGTGCCAGCAGCCAGCGCAGGGGTGATACGCAGTATTTT. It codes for CASSQRRGDTQYF.